These 28 T cell receptor beta chains were all obtained from the same sample, sequenced in a study of cytomegalovirus exposure and HLA in healthy donors. Primers included in the PCR were 60 Vbeta and 13 Jbeta primers. Libraries were prepared by immunoSEQ multiplex PCR; TCRdb keeps only in-frame clonotypes and omits some of them. The sample shows under 150,000 clones, 82% of them seen only once. Material for sequencing was PBMCs. Every receptor here comes from a boy aged 2 to 10 in good health and CMV-seronegative.

This rearrangement joins TRBV19 to TRBJ1-2; 10 nucleotides agree with TRBD1. There are 16 residues in the CDR3. V was clipped by 6 bases and J by 1 base; unmatched bases: 8. Germline CDR1 LNHDA, CDR2 SQIVND (reference sequence). CDR3 coding DNA: TGTGCCAGTAGGAACCGGGACAGGGGTATTAACTATGGCTACACCTTC. It is translated as CASRNRDRGINYGYTF.

This clone has more than one count but fewer than ten. The gene calls are TRBV6-4 and TRBJ1-5; 10 bases match TRBD1. Trimming took 2 bases from V and 2 from J; bases not matched to a gene: 0. The CDR3 has 15 amino acids. Germline V gives CDR1 MRHNA, CDR2 SNTAGT. CDR3 DNA: TGTGCCAGCAGTGACGGGACAGGGGGCAATCAGCCCCAGCATTTT. It specifies CASSDGTGGNQPQHF.

V and J are TRBV30 and TRBJ2-6, with D possibly TRBD2 on 5 matching bases. Deletions cut 3 bases from V and 1 base from J, with 13 bases between. Germline assignment: CDR1 GTSNPN and CDR2 SVGIG (reference sequence). The CDR3 length is 16 residues. In DNA form, the CDR3 reads TGTGCCTGGAGAATCCCCGAGGGATCTGGGGCCAACGTCCTGACTTTC. Protein sequence: CAWRIPEGSGANVLTF.

The rearrangement joins TRBV30 to TRBJ2-2, with D possibly matching TRBD1 (7 bases). The ends were cut back, 3 bases at V and 4 bases at J, with 9 bases in the middle. CDR1 and CDR2 from the germline V gene are GTSNPN and SVGIG (reference sequence). The CDR3 totals 13 residues. The CDR3 protein is CAWSQGGTGELFF. CDR3 bases: TGTGCCTGGAGCCAGGGGGGCACCGGGGAGCTGTTTTTT.

The CDR3 spells CASSQNNEGYNEQFF. The CDR3 DNA follows: TGTGCCAGCAGCCAAAATAATGAGGGTTACAATGAGCAGTTCTTC. V gene TRBV4-2 combines with J gene TRBJ2-1; maybe TRBD2 (5 bases). Per the germline V gene, CDR1 is LGHNA and CDR2 is YNFKEQ. The CDR3 is 15 residues long. Trimming removed 2 bases at V and 4 bases at J, with 12 bases between.

The chain has TRBV29-1 and TRBJ2-1, with a tentative D call TRBD2 (7 bases). The CDR3 runs 16 residues. From germline, CDR1 is SQVTM and CDR2 ANQGSEA. With 4 bases removed from V and 3 bases from J, the gap between germline ends came to 19 bases. CDR3 DNA: TGCAGCGTTGGGTCTAGCGGAAAGGGGGACTACAATGAGCAGTTCTTC. Protein: CSVGSSGKGDYNEQFF.

The gene calls are TRBV15 and TRBJ2-6; D is possibly TRBD1 (5 bases). Trimming took 3 bases from V and 2 from J, leaving 11 bases between them. The CDR3 extends over 16 amino acids. Germline lookup yields CDR1 LNHNV and CDR2 YYDKDF (reference sequence). The DNA for the CDR3 is TGTGCCACCAGCAGGGCCGACAGAGCTGGGGCCAACGTCCTGACTTTC. It translates to CATSRADRAGANVLTF.

This chain links TRBV4-3 with TRBJ2-7; possibly TRBD1 for D (5 bases). The CDR3 runs to 14 residues. Germline CDR1 and CDR2: LGHNA and YSLEER. Trimming left V 3 bases short and J 4 bases short, with 13 bases between. In nucleotides, the CDR3 is TGCGCCAGCAGCCAGGACATGACTTGGTACGAGCAGTACTTC. Its translation is CASSQDMTWYEQYF.

This CDR3 is CASSLVSPVQGIYEQYF. CDR3 sequence (DNA): TGTGCCAGCAGCTTAGTGTCTCCTGTACAGGGGATATACGAGCAGTACTTC. The chain combines TRBV13 with TRBJ2-7, with 7 bases lining up with TRBD1. The V gene end was trimmed by 1 base and the J gene end by 4 bases; junction bases not matched to a gene: 13. Germline V gene data show CDR1 as PRHDT and CDR2 as FYEKMQ (reference sequence). The CDR3 length is 17 residues.

The chain joins TRBV18 to TRBJ2-2, with TRBD1 matching 8 bases. The germline V gene has CDR1 KGHSH and CDR2 LQKENI. V gave up 4 bases and J gave up 4 bases; unmatched junction bases: 8. The CDR3 is made up of 16 amino acids. Here the CDR3 reads CASSHRDRSSTGELFF. The CDR3 DNA is TGTGCCAGCTCACATAGGGACAGGAGTTCCACCGGGGAGCTGTTTTTT.

This chain links TRBV5-1 with TRBJ2-5; TRBD2 might be the D (6 bases). Germline loops: CDR1 SGHRS, CDR2 YFSETQ. Trimming left V 0 bases short and J 5 bases short, with 14 bases between. The CDR3 extends over 15 amino acids. CDR3 bases: TGCGCCAGCAGCTTGGGAGGCGGGGTTGGTGAGACCCAGTACTTC. It specifies CASSLGGGVGETQYF.

CDR3 residues: CAISEKGGTYNEQFF. For the CDR3, the DNA is TGTGCCATCAGTGAGAAGGGGGGGACCTACAATGAGCAGTTCTTC. The chain has TRBV10-3 and TRBJ2-1, with TRBD2 as a possible D gene (7 bases). V was shortened by 2 bases and J by 2 bases, with 10 bases between the two germline ends. Germline V lookup: CDR1 ENHRY, CDR2 SYGVKD. The CDR3 consists of 15 residues.

In its sample, this clone was seen once. The J gene is TRBJ2-6, the V gene TRBV14, with a tentative D call TRBD1 (6 bases). The length of the CDR3 is 16 residues. Germline values: CDR1 SGHDN, CDR2 FVKESK. Trimming stripped 5 bases from V and 1 base from J, with 12 bases between. In DNA form, the CDR3 reads TGTGCCAGCAGCATGGGACATGTGTCTGGGGCCAACGTCCTGACTTTC. Residues: CASSMGHVSGANVLTF.

The gene calls are TRBV30 and TRBJ2-7; TRBD1 aligns across 9 bases. V lost 5 bases to trimming and J lost 4 bases; unmatched junction nucleotides: 9. CDR3 length: 14 amino acids. Germline assignment: CDR1 GTSNPN and CDR2 SVGIG (reference sequence). CDR3 sequence: CAWLPRDRVYEQYF. CDR3 in DNA: TGTGCCTGGCTCCCCCGGGACAGGGTGTACGAGCAGTACTTC.

This chain connects TRBV19 to TRBJ2-5, with D maybe TRBD2 (6 bases). Germline CDR1 LNHDA, CDR2 SQIVND (reference sequence). The germline V and J ends were trimmed by 1 base and 6 bases, with 12 bases remaining between them. This CDR3 is built from 14 residues. The CDR3 loop is CASSIGAGGKTQYF. CDR3 in DNA: TGTGCCAGTAGTATAGGGGCCGGAGGGAAGACCCAGTACTTC.

The chain employs TRBV5-4 and TRBJ2-3, with a tentative D call TRBD2 (5 bases). The CDR3 sequence is 14 residues long. Trimming left V 4 bases short and J 2 bases short, with 11 bases between. CDR1 and CDR2 (germline): SGHNT, YYREEE (reference sequence). In nucleotides, the CDR3 is TGTGCCAGCAGCGGTGACTACTCCACAGATACGCAGTATTTT. This gives the protein CASSGDYSTDTQYF.

This clone was detected once. The DNA for the CDR3 is TGTGCCAGCAGTTTATCCGGAGGGGTTAACAATGAGCAGTTCTTC. This translates into CASSLSGGVNNEQFF. This sequence joins TRBV27 and TRBJ2-1; perhaps TRBD2 as D (6 bases). The germline V and J ends were trimmed by 0 bases and 5 bases, with 11 bases remaining between them. There are 15 residues in the CDR3. Germline V gene lookup returns CDR1 MNHEY and CDR2 SMNVEV (reference sequence).

V usage is TRBV7-9 and J usage is TRBJ2-5, with 7 bases identical to TRBD1. This CDR3 contains 14 residues. The V gene's germline CDR1 is SEHNR and CDR2 FQNEAQ (reference sequence). V trimming: 7 bases; J trimming: 5 bases; junction bases outside the gene matches: 10. The DNA for the CDR3 is TGTGCCAGCATTCAAACAGGGGTGGAGGAGACCCAGTACTTC. The encoded protein is CASIQTGVEETQYF.

The rearrangement joins TRBV4-2 to TRBJ1-5, with D unresolved. The V and J ends lost 0 bases and 7 bases respectively, with 13 bases between them. Germline loops: CDR1 LGHNA, CDR2 YNFKEQ. This CDR3 has 15 amino acids. The CDR3 DNA sequence: TGTGCCAGCAGCCAAGAGGCGGATAGTCGACAGCCCCAGCATTTT. It translates to CASSQEADSRQPQHF.

V is TRBV7-2 and J is TRBJ2-5; D perhaps matches TRBD2 (6 bases). This CDR3 has 13 residues. Looked up from germline, CDR1 is SGHTA and CDR2 is FQGNSA. V lost 6 bases and J 1 base, leaving 9 bases between the germline ends. The CDR3 DNA sequence: TGTGCCAGCAGTCCGCGGGGCCAAGAGACCCAGTACTTC. It translates to CASSPRGQETQYF.

This chain uses TRBV6-1 with TRBJ2-1, with D perhaps TRBD1 (5 bases). The CDR3 is 16 residues long. In germline, CDR1 is MNHNS, CDR2 SASEGT. V was pared by 4 bases and J by 8 bases, with 21 bases between. The CDR3 protein is CASSARQGLKLDEQFF. In nucleotides, the CDR3 is TGTGCCAGCAGTGCGCGGCAGGGCCTCAAGTTAGATGAGCAGTTCTTC.

The rearrangement joins TRBV4-1 to TRBJ2-1; no clear D. The germline gives CDR1 MGHRA, CDR2 YSYEKL. Trimming pared 4 bases from V and 4 bases from J, leaving 8 bases between. This CDR3 region has 13 residues. CDR3 amino acids: CASSLNTYNEQFF. CDR3 sequence (DNA): TGCGCCAGCAGCCTAAATACATACAATGAGCAGTTCTTC.

V usage is TRBV9 and J usage is TRBJ2-5; 10 positions agree with TRBD2. V was clipped by 0 bases and J by 4 bases; unmatched bases: 6. This CDR3 has 16 amino acids. Germline assignment: CDR1 SGDLS and CDR2 YYNGEE. The CDR3 sequence is CASSVELAGGGETQYF. The CDR3 region has the DNA TGTGCCAGCAGCGTAGAATTAGCGGGAGGTGGAGAGACCCAGTACTTC.

The rearrangement uses TRBV11-2 and TRBJ1-4, with 7 bases identical to TRBD1. The V and J ends lost 5 bases and 11 bases, in that order; junction bases with no gene match: 11. Germline V gene sequence: CDR1 SGHAT, CDR2 FQNNGV. CDR3 length: 14 residues. The CDR3 is CASSISTGRLKLFF. The CDR3 nucleotides are TGTGCCAGCAGCATATCGACAGGGAGGCTGAAACTGTTTTTT.

The V gene is TRBV7-8, the J gene TRBJ1-2; a weak D match, TRBD1 (5 bases). V lost 0 bases and J 5 bases, leaving 10 bases between the germline ends. The V gene's germline CDR1 is SGHVS and CDR2 FQNEAQ. The CDR3 is made up of 14 amino acids. The CDR3 DNA reads TGTGCCAGCAGCTTAGCGCGGGACGGGTATGGCTACACCTTC. Protein sequence: CASSLARDGYGYTF.

The rearrangement links TRBV11-2 to TRBJ2-5, with D perhaps matching TRBD1 (6 bases). The germline V gene encodes CDR1 SGHAT and CDR2 FQNNGV. V was cut by 2 bases and J by 0 bases, with 13 bases left in between. This CDR3 has 16 amino acids. The CDR3 loop is CASSLYREGDQETQYF. The DNA for the CDR3 is TGTGCCAGCAGCTTATACAGGGAAGGGGACCAAGAGACCCAGTACTTC. The entire variable domain, with the rest obtained from reference TRBV11-2 and TRBJ2-5, is as follows: EAGVAQSPRYKIIEKRQSVAFWCNPISGHATLYWYQQILGQGPKLLIQFQNNGVVDDSQLPKDRFSAERLKGVDSTLKIQPAKLEDSAVYLCASSLYREGDQETQYFGPGTRLLVL.

The chain combines TRBV5-6 with TRBJ2-1; D might be TRBD1 (6 bases). CDR1 and CDR2 (germline): SGHDT, YYEEEE. This CDR3 spans 15 amino acids. The V gene lost 3 bases and the J gene lost 6 bases, with 16 bases spanning the gap. The CDR3 nucleotides read TGTGCCAGCAGCTGGGGGCGGCAGAACAGCAATGAGCAGTTCTTC. Its translation is CASSWGRQNSNEQFF.

This clone occurred a few times. The chain couples TRBV4-1 to TRBJ1-6; 7 bases are a match to TRBD1. V trimming: 1 base; J trimming: 7 bases; junction bases outside the gene matches: 4. The CDR3 extends over 15 amino acids. Looked up from germline, CDR1 is MGHRA and CDR2 is YSYEKL. The CDR3: CASSQATGQNSPLHF. DNA of the CDR3: TGCGCCAGCAGCCAAGCCACGGGACAGAATTCACCCCTCCACTTT.